This paragraph covers one T cell receptor (beta chain) sequence. Generated by immunoSEQ multiplex PCR, the TCRdb table keeps only in-frame clones and is missing some. The repertoire includes about 83,000 clones, 95% to 98% of them detected once, and around 0.5% sits in the top ten. This entry is derived from a study of Tregs in tolerant kidney transplant recipients. The CDR3 extends over 16 amino acids. Looked up from germline, CDR1 is SGHDT and CDR2 is YYEEEE. After removal of 4 bases from V and 3 bases from J, the junction contained 12 bases not matched to a gene. Unstimulated Tregs (CD4+CD25+CD127-) and CD4+CD25- non-Tregs were sorted from PBMCs.

The TCR originated in a human donor who received a combined kidney and bone marrow transplant. The J gene is TRBJ1-2, the V gene TRBV5-6, with 7 bases fitting TRBD1. This specimen was CD4+ T cells from blood, taken before the transplant. CDR3 in amino acids: CASSPHTDRDYYGYTF. The CDR3 nucleotides read TGTGCCAGCAGCCCTCACACCGACAGGGACTACTATGGCTACACCTTC.